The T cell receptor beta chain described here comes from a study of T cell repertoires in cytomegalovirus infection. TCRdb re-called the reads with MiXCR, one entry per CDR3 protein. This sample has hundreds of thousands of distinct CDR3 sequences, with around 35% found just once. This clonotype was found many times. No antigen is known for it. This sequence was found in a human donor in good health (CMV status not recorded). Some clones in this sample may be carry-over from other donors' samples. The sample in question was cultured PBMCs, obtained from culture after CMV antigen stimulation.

CDR3 coding DNA: TGTGCCAGCAGCTTAGGTAGCGGGAGATCACGCGAGCAGTACGTC. Translating it yields CASSLGSGRSREQYV. The rearrangement joins TRBV7-2 to TRBJ2-7, with 9 positions matching TRBD2. The CDR3 is 15 residues long. After removal of 1 base from V and 6 bases from J, the junction contained 7 bases not matched to a gene. From germline, CDR1 is SGHTA and CDR2 FQGNSA.